Below are 26 T cell receptor beta chains sequenced from a single sample in a study of OX40 agonist ivuxolimab in advanced cancers. Measured with immunoSEQ multiplex PCR; TCRdb has only the in-frame clones, and not every one. The data contain roughly 61,000 clones, approximately 93% of them singletons. The sample in question was CD4+ or CD8+ T cells sorted from blood, obtained in a trial of the OX40 agonist ivuxolimab. These receptors were collected from an adult with an advanced solid tumor such as melanoma, head and neck, liver or kidney cancer.

The chain recombines TRBV13 with TRBJ2-4, with a possible D match to TRBD1 (6 bases). V lost 5 bases and J lost 1, with 15 bases in between. Germline CDR1 and CDR2: PRHDT and FYEKMQ (reference sequence). This CDR3 region has 16 residues. The CDR3 sequence: CASSPGTTSAKNIQYF. CDR3 in DNA: TGTGCCAGCAGCCCCGGGACAACCTCCGCCAAAAACATTCAGTACTTC.

This chain uses TRBV9 with TRBJ2-5, with 9 bases lining up with TRBD2. The CDR3 sequence is 14 residues long. V dropped 6 bases and J dropped 1; count of bases not matched to a gene: 4. The germline V gene encodes CDR1 SGDLS and CDR2 YYNGEE. CDR3: CASNAGGIQETQYF. CDR3 DNA sequence: TGTGCCAGCAATGCGGGGGGGATCCAAGAGACCCAGTACTTC. Complete variable domain (other parts from reference TRBV9 and TRBJ2-5): DSGVTQTPKHLITATGQRVTLRCSPRSGDLSVYWYQQSLDQGLQFLIQYYNGEERAKGNILERFSAQQFPDLHSELNLSSLELGDSALYFCASNAGGIQETQYFGPGTRLLVL.

This rearrangement joins TRBV6-5 to TRBJ1-2, with a tentative D call TRBD1 (6 bases). V dropped 0 bases and J dropped 6 bases, with 17 bases sitting between them. The CDR3 contains 16 residues. Germline CDR1 is MNHEY and CDR2 is SVGAGI. CDR3 region: CASSYSTVTGRDGYTF. CDR3 bases: TGTGCCAGCAGTTACTCTACGGTTACAGGGCGCGATGGCTACACCTTC.

The chain joins TRBV5-4 to TRBJ2-7, with D perhaps TRBD1 (6 bases). V shed 0 bases and J shed 7 bases, with 23 bases lying between them. CDR1 and CDR2 (germline): SGHNT, YYREEE (reference sequence). The CDR3 runs to 17 residues. CDR3 sequence: CASSLAPQDSPLGEQYF. CDR3 in DNA: TGTGCCAGCAGCTTGGCCCCACAGGACAGTCCCCTGGGAGAGCAGTACTTC.

V usage is TRBV19 and J usage is TRBJ2-1, with 9 bases that match TRBD1. The CDR3 runs to 14 residues. With V trimmed by 5 bases and J by 5 bases, 4 bases remained unmatched. The germline gives CDR1 LNHDA, CDR2 SQIVND (reference sequence). The CDR3, as DNA: TGTGCCAGTAGTCTTCGGGACAGGGACAATGAGCAGTTCTTC. It yields the protein CASSLRDRDNEQFF.

The chain links TRBV7-3 to TRBJ1-2; 10 nucleotides match TRBD1. Germline V lookup: CDR1 SGHTA, CDR2 FQGTGA. The V and J ends lost 5 bases and 6 bases, in that order; junction bases with no gene match: 6. The CDR3 contains 14 residues. The CDR3 region has the DNA TGTGCCAGCAGCCCAACCGGGACAGGGGATGGCTACACCTTC. The encoded protein is CASSPTGTGDGYTF.

The rearrangement uses TRBV2 and TRBJ2-7, with no clear D. Between the trimmed V and J ends, which lost 7 bases and 1 base, there was a span of 5 bases. Germline values: CDR1 SNHLY, CDR2 FYNNEI. CDR3 length equals 11 residues. The CDR3 coding sequence is TGTGCCAGCATGGTTTCCTACGAGCAGTACTTC. It encodes CASMVSYEQYF.

The rearrangement joins TRBV9 to TRBJ2-1, with 8 bases matching TRBD2. The CDR3 consists of 17 residues. Losses at the gene ends were 1 base for V and 9 bases for J; bases not matched to a gene: 15. Germline CDR1 is SGDLS and CDR2 is YYNGEE. Written as DNA, the CDR3 is TGTGCCAGCAGCGTAACCCCGGGGGGGCTTGCGGTTATTGAGCAGTTCTTC. Residues: CASSVTPGGLAVIEQFF.

The CDR3 nucleotides are TGCGCCAGCAGCCAAGGGGCTAGCGCCTTAGCCAAAAACATTCAGTACTTC. Amino acid sequence: CASSQGASALAKNIQYF. This rearrangement joins TRBV4-1 to TRBJ2-4; tentatively, D is TRBD2 (6 bases). This CDR3 has 17 amino acids. The germline V gene has CDR1 MGHRA and CDR2 YSYEKL. Trimming stripped 1 base from V and 0 bases from J, with 13 bases between.

The chain uses TRBV5-1 and TRBJ1-2; D possibly corresponds to TRBD1 (5 bases). This CDR3 spans 16 amino acids. Between the trimmed V and J ends, which lost 1 base and 4 bases, there was a span of 17 bases. Germline V gene data show CDR1 as SGHRS and CDR2 as YFSETQ. CDR3 coding DNA: TGCGCCAGCAGCTTGTGGGGGGTGGACACGAGCTATGGCTACACCTTC. This codes for CASSLWGVDTSYGYTF.

The gene calls are TRBV7-9 and TRBJ1-2; 8 positions agree with TRBD1. CDR3 length equals 15 residues. V was pared by 3 bases and J by 3 bases, with 6 bases of the junction left unmatched. CDR1 and CDR2 (germline): SEHNR, FQNEAQ (reference sequence). CDR3 loop: CASSLTGAADYGYTF. As DNA, the CDR3 is TGTGCCAGCAGCTTGACAGGGGCGGCCGACTATGGCTACACCTTC.

This clone was detected only once. V and J are TRBV6-6 and TRBJ1-5, with 8 bases matching TRBD1. The ends lost 4 bases at V and 5 bases at J; junction bases unmatched: 7. Germline-derived CDR1 and CDR2 are MNHNY and SVGAGI (reference sequence). This CDR3 spans 15 amino acids. CDR3 DNA sequence: TGTGCCAGCAGTTCGACAGGGGAGGAGGATCAGCCCCAGCATTTT. It is translated as CASSSTGEEDQPQHF.

The chain links TRBV19 to TRBJ2-1; 8 bases are shared with TRBD1. This CDR3 is built from 14 residues. Germline CDR1 LNHDA, CDR2 SQIVND (reference sequence). The junction had 6 bases not matched to a gene; V was cut back by 4 bases and J by 7 bases. In DNA, the CDR3 is TGTGCCAGTAGTACCCGGACAGGGATGAATGAGCAGTTCTTC. Translated: CASSTRTGMNEQFF. Using reference TRBV19 and TRBJ2-1 for the parts outside the CDR3, the full variable domain is DGGITQSPKYLFRKEGQNVTLSCEQNLNHDAMYWYRQDPGQGLRLIYYSQIVNDFQKGDIAEGYSVSREKKESFPLTVTSAQKNPTAFYLCASSTRTGMNEQFFGPGTRLTVL.

The chain is built from TRBV6-6 and TRBJ1-6; D is ambiguous. The CDR3 is 14 residues long. The V end was cut by 0 bases, the J end by 12 bases, with 12 bases between. The germline V gene has CDR1 MNHNY and CDR2 SVGAGI (reference sequence). CDR3 amino acids: CASSYSGGFGPLHF. DNA of the CDR3: TGTGCCAGCAGTTACTCAGGCGGCTTCGGACCCCTCCACTTT.

The genes are TRBV19 and TRBJ1-4; tentative D call: TRBD1 (6 bases). The CDR3 runs 17 residues. The ends were cut back, 10 bases at V and 1 base at J, with 22 bases in the middle. Per germline, CDR1 LNHDA and CDR2 SQIVND (reference sequence). This chain's CDR3 is CATNPRPGHITNEKLFF. As DNA, the CDR3 is TGTGCCACCAATCCCCGCCCGGGACACATAACTAATGAAAAACTGTTTTTT. The full variable domain, completed using reference TRBV19 and TRBJ1-4, is DGGITQSPKYLFRKEGQNVTLSCEQNLNHDAMYWYRQDPGQGLRLIYYSQIVNDFQKGDIAEGYSVSREKKESFPLTVTSAQKNPTAFYLCATNPRPGHITNEKLFFGSGTQLSVL.

This chain connects TRBV6-4 to TRBJ2-3, with a possible D match to TRBD1 (6 bases). Germline V gene sequence: CDR1 MRHNA, CDR2 SNTAGT. Trimming pared 0 bases from V and 2 bases from J, leaving 12 bases between. This CDR3 spans 16 amino acids. CDR3 in amino acids: CASSDSLAGDTDTQYF. CDR3 nucleotides: TGTGCCAGCAGTGACTCTCTGGCAGGGGACACAGATACGCAGTATTTT.

This chain uses TRBV29-1 with TRBJ1-2; D might be TRBD1 (6 bases). CDR1 SQVTM and CDR2 ANQGSEA come from the germline V gene. This CDR3 has 11 amino acids. V was shortened by 4 bases and J by 8 bases, with 11 bases between the two germline ends. In DNA form, the CDR3 reads TGCAGCGTTGCCTACAGGGACGGCTACACCTTC. Amino acids: CSVAYRDGYTF.

This chain connects TRBV6-1 to TRBJ2-2, with 7 bases matching TRBD2. The germline gives CDR1 MNHNS, CDR2 SASEGT. J lost 7 bases, V lost 6 bases, and 8 bases had no gene match. CDR3 length: 14 residues. The chain's CDR3 is CASSRLRGGGELFF. The DNA for the CDR3 is TGTGCCAGCAGCAGACTACGCGGGGGCGGGGAGCTGTTTTTT.

V and J are TRBV27 and TRBJ2-7; D is unclear. CDR3 length: 16 amino acids. Germline CDR1 reads MNHEY; CDR2 reads SMNVEV (reference sequence). V dropped 4 bases and J dropped 1 base, with 17 bases sitting between them. CDR3 DNA sequence: TGTGCCAGCAGTTACTCGATAGTTGAAGGGTCCTACGAGCAGTACTTC. It is translated as CASSYSIVEGSYEQYF.

CDR3 nucleotide sequence: TGTGCCAGCAGCCCGGGACAGACCTTCCCCGAGCAGTACTTC. Translating gives CASSPGQTFPEQYF. The chain is built from TRBV7-2 and TRBJ2-7, with TRBD1 matching over 7 bases. The CDR3 is made up of 14 amino acids. The V gene end was trimmed by 5 bases and the J gene end by 6 bases; junction bases not matched to a gene: 10. CDR1 SGHTA and CDR2 FQGNSA come from the germline V gene.

This clone appeared a single time. This rearrangement joins TRBV7-9 to TRBJ1-4; D is unresolved. Germline lookup yields CDR1 SEHNR and CDR2 FQNEAQ (reference sequence). The CDR3 length is 15 residues. V gave up 2 bases and J gave up 5 bases, with 12 bases separating them. CDR3 in DNA: TGTGCCAGCAGCTTACCAAGTGGAGTAAATGAAAAACTGTTTTTT. Its protein is CASSLPSGVNEKLFF.

V gene TRBV11-2 combines with J gene TRBJ1-4; D might be TRBD1 (5 bases). V lost 6 bases and J 7 bases, leaving 18 bases between the germline ends. This CDR3 is built from 15 residues. Germline CDR1 SGHAT, CDR2 FQNNGV. CDR3 bases: TGTGCCAGCAGGGGGGGGAACAGTGGGTCTGAAAAACTGTTTTTT. Its translation is CASRGGNSGSEKLFF.

J is TRBJ1-1 and V is TRBV7-9; D gene uncertain. The length of the CDR3 is 15 residues. V was shortened by 0 bases and J by 4 bases, with 12 bases between the two germline ends. Germline V gene data show CDR1 as SEHNR and CDR2 as FQNEAQ (reference sequence). The CDR3 DNA follows: TGTGCCAGCAGCTTAGCAGTGACGGACCCCACTGAAGCTTTCTTT. Translating it yields CASSLAVTDPTEAFF.

The gene calls are TRBV7-2 and TRBJ2-1, with a weak D call TRBD1 (5 bases). The CDR3 has 14 amino acids. V was cut by 4 bases and J by 9 bases, with 16 bases left in between. Germline V gene sequence: CDR1 SGHTA, CDR2 FQGNSA. CDR3 nucleotide sequence: TGTGCCAGCAGCTCGCTGGGGCCGGAGCGTGAGCAGTTCTTC. It codes for CASSSLGPEREQFF.

Only one count was recorded for this clone. Here the CDR3 reads CASTPRGGLYNEQFF. DNA of the CDR3: TGTGCCAGCACTCCGCGGGGGGGCCTTTACAATGAGCAGTTCTTC. This rearrangement joins TRBV27 to TRBJ2-1; 9 bases fit TRBD2. Germline CDR1 and CDR2: MNHEY and SMNVEV (reference sequence). The CDR3 runs 15 residues. V lost 7 bases to trimming and J lost 4 bases; unmatched junction nucleotides: 8.

CDR3 sequence: CASSFSTRLLEETQYF. In DNA form, the CDR3 reads TGTGCCAGCAGCTTCAGCACTAGGCTCCTCGAAGAGACCCAGTACTTC. This rearrangement joins TRBV11-2 to TRBJ2-5; D might be TRBD2 (5 bases). Trimming cost V 3 bases and J 3 bases, with 17 bases left between them. Germline V gene data show CDR1 as SGHAT and CDR2 as FQNNGV. The CDR3 totals 16 residues.